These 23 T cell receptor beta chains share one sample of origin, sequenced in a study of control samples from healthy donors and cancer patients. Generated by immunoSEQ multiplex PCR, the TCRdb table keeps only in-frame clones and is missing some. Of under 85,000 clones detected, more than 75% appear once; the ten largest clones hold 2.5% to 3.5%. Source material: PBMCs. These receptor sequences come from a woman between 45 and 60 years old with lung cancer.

CDR3 sequence (DNA): TGTGCCACCAGTGACAGCGGGGGGTGGCAAGAGACCCAGTACTTC. This encodes CATSDSGGWQETQYF. The chain combines TRBV24-1 with TRBJ2-5; TRBD2 matches at 9 bases. The V and J ends lost 4 bases and 2 bases, in that order; junction bases with no gene match: 4. The CDR3 covers 15 residues. Germline loops: CDR1 KGHDR, CDR2 SFDVKD.

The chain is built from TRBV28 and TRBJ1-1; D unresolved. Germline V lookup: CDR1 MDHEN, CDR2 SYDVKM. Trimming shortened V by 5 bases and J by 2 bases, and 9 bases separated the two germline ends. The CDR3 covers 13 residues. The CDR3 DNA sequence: TGTGCCAGCAGTGAGATGACCAACACTGAAGCTTTCTTT. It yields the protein CASSEMTNTEAFF. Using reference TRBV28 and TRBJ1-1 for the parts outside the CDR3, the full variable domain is DVKVTQSSRYLVKRTGEKVFLECVQDMDHENMFWYRQDPGLGLRLIYFSYDVKMKEKGDIPEGYSVSREKKERFSLILESASTNQTSMYLCASSEMTNTEAFFGQGTRLTVV.

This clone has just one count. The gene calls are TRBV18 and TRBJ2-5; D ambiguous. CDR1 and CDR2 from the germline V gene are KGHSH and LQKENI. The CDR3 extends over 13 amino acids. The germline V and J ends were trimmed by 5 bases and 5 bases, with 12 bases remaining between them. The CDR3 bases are TGTGCCAGCTCAGGCGGCCTCAGGGAGACCCAGTACTTC. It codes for CASSGGLRETQYF.

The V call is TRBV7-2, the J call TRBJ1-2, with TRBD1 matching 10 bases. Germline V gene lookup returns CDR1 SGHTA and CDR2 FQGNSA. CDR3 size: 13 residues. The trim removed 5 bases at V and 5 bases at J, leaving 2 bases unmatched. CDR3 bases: TGTGCCAGCAGCCCGGACAGGGGGTATGGCTACACCTTC. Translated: CASSPDRGYGYTF.

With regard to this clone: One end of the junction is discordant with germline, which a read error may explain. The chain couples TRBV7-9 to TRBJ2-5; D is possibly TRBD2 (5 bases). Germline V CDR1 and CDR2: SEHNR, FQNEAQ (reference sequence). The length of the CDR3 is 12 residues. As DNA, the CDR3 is TGTGCCAGCAGCTTAGATAAAGGACTGCCGGACTTC. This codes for CASSLDKGLPDF. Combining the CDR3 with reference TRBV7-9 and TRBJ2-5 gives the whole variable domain DTGVSQNPRHKITKRGQNVTFRCDPISEHNRLYWYRQTLGQGPEFLTYFQNEAQLEKSRLLSDRFSAERPKGSFSTLEIQRTEQGDSAMYLCASSLDKGLPDFGPGTRLLVL.

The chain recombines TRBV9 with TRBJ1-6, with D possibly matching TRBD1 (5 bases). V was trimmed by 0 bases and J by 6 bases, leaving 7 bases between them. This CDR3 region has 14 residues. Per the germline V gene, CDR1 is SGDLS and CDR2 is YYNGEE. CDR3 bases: TGTGCCAGCAGCGTAGGACAGCTTAATTCACCCCTCCACTTT. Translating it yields CASSVGQLNSPLHF.

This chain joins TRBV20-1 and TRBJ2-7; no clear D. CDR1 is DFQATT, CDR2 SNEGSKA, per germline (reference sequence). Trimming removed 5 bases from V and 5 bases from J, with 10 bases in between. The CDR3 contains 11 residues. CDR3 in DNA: TGCAGTGCTGACGACAATCACGAGCAGTACTTC. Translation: CSADDNHEQYF.

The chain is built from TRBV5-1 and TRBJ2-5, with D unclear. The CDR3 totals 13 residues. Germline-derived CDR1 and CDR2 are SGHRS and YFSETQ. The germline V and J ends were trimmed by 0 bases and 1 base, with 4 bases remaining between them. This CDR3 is CASSLGLQETQYF. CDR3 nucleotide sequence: TGCGCCAGCAGCTTGGGTCTCCAAGAGACCCAGTACTTC. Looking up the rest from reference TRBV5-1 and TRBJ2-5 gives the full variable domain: KAGVTQTPRYLIKTRGQQVTLSCSPISGHRSVSWYQQTPGQGLQFLFEYFSETQRNKGNFPGRFSGRQFSNSRSEMNVSTLELGDSALYLCASSLGLQETQYFGPGTRLLVL.

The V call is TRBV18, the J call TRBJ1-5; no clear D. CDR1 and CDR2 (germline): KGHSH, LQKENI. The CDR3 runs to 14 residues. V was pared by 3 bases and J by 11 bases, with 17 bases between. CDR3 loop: CASSPQESFLAQHF. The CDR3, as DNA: TGTGCCAGCTCACCTCAGGAATCGTTTCTGGCCCAGCATTTT.

The CDR3 DNA sequence: TGTGCCAGCAGTTACTTTCGGGATTCGGACGAGCAGTACTTC. Translation: CASSYFRDSDEQYF. This chain links TRBV6-2 or TRBV6-3 with TRBJ2-7; a possible D gene is TRBD2 (5 bases). Germline V gene data show CDR1 as MNHEY and CDR2 as SVGEGT. The CDR3 has 14 residues. V dropped 1 base and J dropped 5 bases, with 12 bases sitting between them.

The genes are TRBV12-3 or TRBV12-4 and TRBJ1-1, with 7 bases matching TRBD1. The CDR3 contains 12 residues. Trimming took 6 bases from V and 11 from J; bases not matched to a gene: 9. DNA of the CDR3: TGTGCCAGCAGCCGGGACAGCCCTGTGGCTTTCTTT. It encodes CASSRDSPVAFF.

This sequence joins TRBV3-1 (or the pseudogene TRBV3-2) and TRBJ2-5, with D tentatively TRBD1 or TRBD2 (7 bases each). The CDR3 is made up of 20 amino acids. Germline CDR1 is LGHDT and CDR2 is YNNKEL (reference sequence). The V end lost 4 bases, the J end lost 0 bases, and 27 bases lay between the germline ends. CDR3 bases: TGTGCCAGCAGCCCCGAAGGTAGTGTCAGGGGGGGAGACGACCAAGAGACCCAGTACTTC. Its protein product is CASSPEGSVRGGDDQETQYF.

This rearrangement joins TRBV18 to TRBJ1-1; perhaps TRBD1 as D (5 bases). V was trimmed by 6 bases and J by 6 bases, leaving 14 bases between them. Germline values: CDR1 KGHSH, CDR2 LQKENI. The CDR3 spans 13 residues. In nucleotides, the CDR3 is TGTGCCAGCTCTTTCAGGGAACCGCCTGAAGCTTTCTTT. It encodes CASSFREPPEAFF.

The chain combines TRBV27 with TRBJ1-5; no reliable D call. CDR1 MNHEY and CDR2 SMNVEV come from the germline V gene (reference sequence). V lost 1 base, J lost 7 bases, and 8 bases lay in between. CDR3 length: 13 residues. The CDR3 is CASSLYVGQPQHF. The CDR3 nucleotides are TGTGCCAGCAGTTTATATGTGGGCCAGCCCCAGCATTTT.

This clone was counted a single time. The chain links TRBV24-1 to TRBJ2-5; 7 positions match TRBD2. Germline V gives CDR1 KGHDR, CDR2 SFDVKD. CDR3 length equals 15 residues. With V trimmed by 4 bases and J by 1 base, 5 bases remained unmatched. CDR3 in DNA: TGTGCCACCAGTGAAACTAGCGCCTCCCAAGAGACCCAGTACTTC. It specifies CATSETSASQETQYF.

The CDR3 loop reads CASSQWTANTEAFF. The CDR3 nucleotides read TGCGCCAGCAGCCAATGGACGGCGAACACTGAAGCTTTCTTT. The chain couples TRBV5-1 to TRBJ1-1; no clear D. The CDR3 spans 14 residues. CDR1 and CDR2 (germline): SGHRS, YFSETQ. V dropped 4 bases and J dropped 1 base, with 11 bases sitting between them.

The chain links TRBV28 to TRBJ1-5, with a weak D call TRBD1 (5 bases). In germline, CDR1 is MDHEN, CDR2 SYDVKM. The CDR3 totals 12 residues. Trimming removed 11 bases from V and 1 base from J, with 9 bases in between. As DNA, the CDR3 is TGTGCCGAGGGGATGAGCAATCAGCCCCAGCATTTT. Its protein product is CAEGMSNQPQHF.

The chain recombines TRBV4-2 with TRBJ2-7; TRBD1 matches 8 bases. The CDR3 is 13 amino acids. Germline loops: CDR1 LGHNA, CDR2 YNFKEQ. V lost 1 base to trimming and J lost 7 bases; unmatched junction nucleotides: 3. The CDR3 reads CASSQGTGREQYF. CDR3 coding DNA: TGTGCCAGCAGCCAAGGGACAGGGAGAGAGCAGTACTTC.

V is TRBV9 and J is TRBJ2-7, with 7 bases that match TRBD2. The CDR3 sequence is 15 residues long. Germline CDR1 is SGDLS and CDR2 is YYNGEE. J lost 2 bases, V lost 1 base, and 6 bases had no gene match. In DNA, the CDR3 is TGTGCCAGCAGCGTACGGGGGGAGCCAGCCTACGAGCAGTACTTC. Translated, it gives CASSVRGEPAYEQYF.

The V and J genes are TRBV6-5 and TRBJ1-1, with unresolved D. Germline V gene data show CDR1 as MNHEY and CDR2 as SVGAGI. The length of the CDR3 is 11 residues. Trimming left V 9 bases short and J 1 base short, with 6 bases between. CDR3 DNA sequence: TGTGCCAGTCCGGCGAACACTGAAGCTTTCTTT. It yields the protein CASPANTEAFF.

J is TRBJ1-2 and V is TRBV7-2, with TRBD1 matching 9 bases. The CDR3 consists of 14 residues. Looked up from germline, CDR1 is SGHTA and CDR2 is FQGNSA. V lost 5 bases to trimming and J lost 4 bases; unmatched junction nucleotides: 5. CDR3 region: CASSMEGQGYGYTF. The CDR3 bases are TGTGCCAGCAGCATGGAGGGACAGGGCTATGGCTACACCTTC.

The CDR3 sequence is CASSFTDREAYEQYF. The DNA for the CDR3 is TGTGCCAGCAGCTTTACGGACAGGGAAGCCTACGAGCAGTACTTC. The rearrangement uses TRBV7-2 and TRBJ2-7; 8 nucleotides agree with TRBD1. Germline V gene sequence: CDR1 SGHTA, CDR2 FQGNSA. V lost 3 bases to trimming and J lost 2 bases; unmatched junction nucleotides: 6. CDR3 length: 15 residues.

The DNA for the CDR3 is TGTGCCAGCAGCTACCAGGGGATCTATGGCTACACCTTC. Translation gives CASSYQGIYGYTF. The chain employs TRBV3-1 (or the pseudogene TRBV3-2) and TRBJ1-2; D is possibly TRBD1 (6 bases). CDR3 length: 13 residues. Trimming shortened V by 5 bases and J by 4 bases, and 11 bases separated the two germline ends. Germline V gene sequence: CDR1 LGHDT, CDR2 YNNKEL (reference sequence).